This T cell receptor (beta chain) is from a study of T cells in Graves' hyperthyroidism and ophthalmopathy. General study findings and limits: The model made its ophthalmopathy prediction, and onset followed a median around six months later.

This clonotype was seen ten or more times. Antigen unknown. Germline V CDR1 and CDR2: SGHAT, FQNNGV. The CDR3 has 17 amino acids. V lost 1 base to trimming and J lost 0 bases, with 13 bases between them. The source material, RNA transcripts, was used to amplify TCR beta CDR3 regions. In the first-round RT-PCR of the TCR CDR3, the HTBI primer set was used. TCRdb independently ran MiXCR on the multiplex PCR reads; one entry per CDR3 protein. The table has almost 350,000 distinct CDR3 sequences, roughly 20% seen once; the top ten hold around 15%. The chain has TRBV11-2 and TRBJ1-3; D not certain. The sequenced sample consisted of blood. The clonotype was recovered from a woman aged 40 to 50 with Graves' ophthalmopathy. The DNA of the CDR3 is TGTGCCAGCAGCTTAGTTATGAGACACAACTCTGGAAACACCATATATTTT. Translation gives CASSLVMRHNSGNTIYF.